This T cell receptor (beta chain) was captured in a study of T cell responses to AZD1222 COVID-19 vaccine. Method: immunoSEQ multiplex PCR; TCRdb's copy keeps in-frame clones and lacks some. The sample includes under 200,000 clones, over 85% of them seen just once. The receptor's source is an adult who received the MenACWY meningococcal vaccine as a control. The sequenced sample was peripheral blood, obtained 28 days after the second dose of the MenACWY control vaccine.

This CDR3 is CASSPRGMDEKLFF. In nucleotides, the CDR3 is TGTGCCAGCAGCCCCAGGGGGATGGATGAAAAACTGTTTTTT. The V gene is TRBV3-1 (or the pseudogene TRBV3-2), the J gene TRBJ1-4; TRBD1 matches at 7 bases. Germline values: CDR1 LGHDT, CDR2 YNNKEL (reference sequence). V shed 4 bases and J 6 bases; nucleotides not matched to a gene: 5. This CDR3 is built from 14 residues.